This T cell receptor beta chain was retrieved from a study of OX40 agonist ivuxolimab in advanced cancers. Study summary: The dose-escalation cohort was about 87% male, with a mean age of about 60 years, ranging about 20 to 79.

Trimming took 7 bases from V and 5 from J, leaving 21 bases between them. Germline V gene data show CDR1 as SGHRS and CDR2 as YFSETQ. The CDR3 extends over 15 amino acids. Measured with immunoSEQ multiplex PCR; TCRdb has only the in-frame clones, and not every one. The sample includes 60,000 to 100,000 clones, around 90% of them seen just once. Prior autoimmune disease or systemic immunosuppression barred patients. This sequence joins TRBV5-1 and TRBJ1-1, with D uncertain. This clonotype was sampled from an adult with an advanced solid tumor such as melanoma, head and neck, liver or kidney cancer. Specimen: CD4+ or CD8+ T cells sorted from blood, collected in a trial of the OX40 agonist ivuxolimab. This CDR3 reads CASRRDMGAGTEAFF. CDR3 coding DNA: TGCGCCAGCCGCCGGGATATGGGCGCGGGGACTGAAGCTTTCTTT.